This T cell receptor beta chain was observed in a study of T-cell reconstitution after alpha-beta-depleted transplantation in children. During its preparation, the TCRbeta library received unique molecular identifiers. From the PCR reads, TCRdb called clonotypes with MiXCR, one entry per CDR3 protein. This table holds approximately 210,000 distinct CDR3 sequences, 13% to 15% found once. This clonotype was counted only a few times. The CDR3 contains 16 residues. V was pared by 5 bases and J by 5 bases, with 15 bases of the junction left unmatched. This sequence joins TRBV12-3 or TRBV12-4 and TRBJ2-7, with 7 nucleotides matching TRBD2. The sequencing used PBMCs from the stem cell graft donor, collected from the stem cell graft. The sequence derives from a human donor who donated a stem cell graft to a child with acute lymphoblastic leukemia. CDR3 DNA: TGTGCCAGCAGTCCTCGGGGGAGGGGCGGGGGTAACGAGCAGTACTTC. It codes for CASSPRGRGGGNEQYF.